Shown below are 15 T cell receptor beta chains from a single sample sequenced in a study of blood T cell repertoires in COVID-19. Some clones are missing from TCRdb's copy, which holds only in-frame ones; the method was immunoSEQ multiplex PCR. The sample has 120,000 to 150,000 clones; about 86% are singletons. Source material: peripheral blood. All receptors derive from a woman aged 60-75 years with acute or convalescent COVID-19.

DNA for the CDR3: TGTGCCAGTAGTATCCGACAGGGTACCAACGGGGAGCTGTTTTTT. Translation: CASSIRQGTNGELFF. The chain couples TRBV19 to TRBJ2-2; 7 nucleotides agree with TRBD1. CDR1 and CDR2 from the germline V gene are LNHDA and SQIVND (reference sequence). The ends lost 3 bases at V and 7 bases at J; junction bases unmatched: 8. The CDR3 consists of 15 residues.

The chain couples TRBV12-3 or TRBV12-4 to TRBJ1-1, with D possibly TRBD1 on 5 matching bases. V was clipped by 5 bases and J by 1 base, with 8 bases between them. The CDR3 spans 13 residues. The CDR3 DNA is TGTGCCAGCAGTAAACAGGAGAACACTGAAGCTTTCTTT. Encoded protein: CASSKQENTEAFF.

This chain connects TRBV6-2 or TRBV6-3 to TRBJ2-5; 8 bases map to TRBD2. V was pared by 5 bases and J by 7 bases, with 12 bases of the junction left unmatched. Germline loops: CDR1 MNHEY, CDR2 SVGEGT. The CDR3 spans 15 residues. CDR3 in amino acids: CASSLTLTSEGTQYF. In DNA form, the CDR3 reads TGTGCCAGCAGTCTGACCCTGACTAGCGAAGGGACCCAGTACTTC.

This chain connects TRBV9 to TRBJ2-1; 11 nucleotides agree with TRBD2. Germline V CDR1 and CDR2: SGDLS, YYNGEE. Trimming at V came to 3 bases and at J to 3 bases, leaving 11 bases not matched to a gene. The CDR3 is made up of 18 amino acids. This CDR3 reads CASSASSGGPTFYNEQFF. CDR3 DNA: TGTGCCAGCAGCGCGTCTAGCGGGGGGCCGACGTTCTACAATGAGCAGTTCTTC.

This chain joins TRBV27 and TRBJ1-2, with D perhaps TRBD1 (5 bases). The CDR3 contains 16 residues. V was trimmed by 2 bases and J by 5 bases, leaving 18 bases between them. Germline V gene sequence: CDR1 MNHEY, CDR2 SMNVEV (reference sequence). The CDR3 is CASSLILGRQLYGYTF. In nucleotides, the CDR3 is TGTGCCAGCAGTTTAATATTGGGGCGGCAACTGTATGGCTACACCTTC.

This chain uses TRBV5-1 with TRBJ2-7; 11 bases fit TRBD1. Germline assignment: CDR1 SGHRS and CDR2 YFSETQ. V lost 4 bases and J lost 9; bases outside the gene matches: 6. The CDR3 covers 13 residues. The CDR3 nucleotides are TGCGCCAGCAGCGAGGACAGGGGGCAGTGGCAGTACTTC. Translation: CASSEDRGQWQYF.

The chain employs TRBV24-1 and TRBJ1-2; D may be TRBD1 (5 bases). V gave up 3 bases and J gave up 2 bases, with 6 bases separating them. CDR3 length equals 13 residues. Looked up from germline, CDR1 is KGHDR and CDR2 is SFDVKD. The CDR3 protein is CATSDAGNYGYTF. CDR3 nucleotide sequence: TGTGCCACCAGTGATGCAGGGAACTATGGCTACACCTTC.

CDR3 sequence reads: CSARGRGTQYF. As DNA, the CDR3 is TGCAGTGCTAGGGGGCGTGGGACCCAGTACTTC. The gene calls are TRBV20-1 and TRBJ2-5; D is possibly TRBD1 (5 bases). The CDR3 is made up of 11 amino acids. Trimming left V 3 bases short and J 7 bases short, with 9 bases between. Germline CDR1 DFQATT, CDR2 SNEGSKA (reference sequence).

This chain links TRBV19 with TRBJ1-2; D might be TRBD1 (5 bases). Trimming removed 1 base at V and 7 bases at J, with 22 bases between. This CDR3 has 17 residues. Germline CDR1 reads LNHDA; CDR2 reads SQIVND (reference sequence). This CDR3 is CASSIVRNPDDSVGYTF. In nucleotides, the CDR3 is TGTGCCAGTAGTATAGTCAGGAACCCCGACGACAGTGTTGGCTACACCTTC.

This rearrangement joins TRBV5-1 to TRBJ1-4, with D perhaps matching TRBD1 (6 bases). Trimming cost V 4 bases and J 0 bases, with 10 bases left between them. Germline lookup yields CDR1 SGHRS and CDR2 YFSETQ. There are 15 residues in the CDR3. CDR3 in amino acids: CASSTGQTTNEKLFF. CDR3 DNA sequence: TGCGCCAGCAGCACCGGACAGACAACTAATGAAAAACTGTTTTTT.

The genes are TRBV5-1 and TRBJ2-7; D is undetermined. CDR3 size: 14 residues. The V end was cut by 0 bases, the J end by 4 bases, with 11 bases between. The germline CDR1 and CDR2 sequences are SGHRS and YFSETQ. CDR3 in amino acids: CASSLVPEAYEQYF. The DNA for the CDR3 is TGCGCCAGCAGCTTGGTCCCCGAGGCTTACGAGCAGTACTTC.

This rearrangement joins TRBV6-2 or TRBV6-3 to TRBJ2-7; 12 nucleotides line up with TRBD2. V lost 2 bases, J lost 0 bases, and 14 bases stayed unmatched. Germline CDR1 is MNHEY and CDR2 is SVGEGT. CDR3 length: 20 amino acids. The CDR3 loop reads CASSYGGFPGLAGLSYEQYF. The CDR3 DNA reads TGTGCCAGCAGTTACGGGGGCTTCCCGGGACTAGCGGGTCTCTCCTACGAGCAGTACTTC.

The rearrangement uses TRBV19 and TRBJ1-5; D remains unclear. The germline V gene has CDR1 LNHDA and CDR2 SQIVND (reference sequence). V was cut by 3 bases and J by 3 bases, with 12 bases left in between. The length of the CDR3 is 15 residues. The CDR3 protein is CASSMRRETNQPQHF. Written as DNA, the CDR3 is TGTGCCAGTAGTATGCGGAGAGAAACCAATCAGCCCCAGCATTTT.

The gene calls are TRBV29-1 and TRBJ2-7; tentative D call: TRBD2 (6 bases). This CDR3 is 13 amino acids long. Germline V gene lookup returns CDR1 SQVTM and CDR2 ANQGSEA. The V and J ends lost 5 bases and 0 bases respectively, with 11 bases between them. In DNA, the CDR3 is TGCAGCGTTCAGGACGGGAGCTCCTACGAGCAGTACTTC. The encoded protein is CSVQDGSSYEQYF.

The rearrangement joins TRBV5-1 to TRBJ2-1; D possibly corresponds to TRBD2 (5 bases). The CDR3 length is 15 residues. Germline-derived CDR1 and CDR2 are SGHRS and YFSETQ. Trimming took off 0 bases at V and 8 bases at J, with 15 bases between the two ends. In nucleotides, the CDR3 is TGCGCCAGCAGCTTGGAGCCCCGACTAACTGATGAGCAGTTCTTC. Translating gives CASSLEPRLTDEQFF.